The clone carrying this TCR beta chain occurred many times. Its antigen is not known. Using its own MiXCR run on the 5' RACE reads, TCRdb lists one record per CDR3 protein. There are 670,000 or so distinct CDR3 sequences in the sample; roughly 20% occur only once, and about 20% lies in the top ten. The sample originates from a study of CD8 T cells in ankylosing spondylitis. Study results and caveats: Reportedly, matched ankylosing spondylitis synovial fluid was significantly enriched for disease-linked clones. One TCR beta motif, made up of eight or nine highly homologous variants, appeared characteristic of ankylosing spondylitis blood.

V was shortened by 6 bases and J by 5 bases, with 13 bases between the two germline ends. This CDR3 region has 13 residues. The TCR originated in a male donor with ankylosing spondylitis. The material sequenced was blood, either unsorted or a sorted T cell fraction (not recorded which). The chain uses TRBV12-3 or TRBV12-4 and TRBJ2-5; tentatively, D is TRBD1 or TRBD2 (5 bases each). CDR3 sequence (DNA): TGTGCCAGCAGAGCCCAGGGAGTCGAGACCCAGTACTTC. It translates to CASRAQGVETQYF.